Described below is a single TCR beta chain sequence and its context. This clone was observed a handful of times. Its antigen is unknown. No per-base quality is available; no much larger clone lies one base away. The data originate from a study of cytomegalovirus exposure and HLA in healthy donors (dated by TCRdb to 2015 to 2018). About the study as a whole: An earlier analysis of several hundred of the donors reported about 290 Gb of sequence data and some 120 million unique TCR beta sequences from some 180 million T cells. Approximately 300 gigabases of sequencing data and tens of millions of unique TCR sequences made up an early release that covered around 640 HLA-typed donors. Of the 398 genotyped donors, approximately 81% were placed in the genetic ancestry cluster associated with self-reported Caucasian donors. The study aimed to test whether signatures of past pathogen exposure could be identified by cataloging public T cell receptors. The study profiled the T cell repertoires of 500 to 800 subjects by immunosequencing and related them to cytomegalovirus serostatus. A separate validation cohort of 100 to 150 different subjects was used in addition to the approximately 610-subject first cohort. To predict cytomegalovirus infection status, the study combined high-throughput TCR immunosequencing, statistical association of individual TCRs with disease status, and machine learning. To study patterns of TCR occurrence, a later analysis re-analyzed previously published TCR beta repertoires from under 750 donors and added high-resolution HLA genotyping. Rather than drawing on any new phenotypic data, the later analysis identified candidate immune exposures from TCR beta sequences and the way those sequences occurred across donors. In an earlier analysis of 587 of the donors, high-throughput TCR beta sequencing was used to judge whether each TCR beta V gene segment behaved as functional or pseudogenic. Donor age, sex, ethnicity and CMV serostatus were compiled alongside the repertoire data. Genome-wide SNP genotypes for about three fifths of the 666 donors were used in a later genetic analysis, which treated that subset as a discovery cohort. All discovery cohort repertoires had been generated on a single sequencing platform. Both class I and class II loci were covered by HLA typing, at four-digit resolution. Typing coverage differed by locus: A, B, C, DRB1 and DQB1 were typed in roughly 620-640 donors, DQA1 in about 500, DPA1 in 600 to 610, and DPB1 in just under 480. Four to six DR-DQ haplotypes were handled as single units for association and clustering, since linkage in the cohort was strong. On average, 235,054 unique TCR beta nucleotide sequences were sequenced per donor among more than 350 genotyped donors of the cohort, with roughly 18% of those sequences being non-productive.

Its CDR3 holds 16 amino acids, cysteine through phenylalanine. Only the CDR3 DNA is retained, 48 bases long and in frame from the first base. CDR1 is given as LNHNV and CDR2 as YYDKDF, both from the germline V gene (reference sequence). The germline V end is reduced by 0 bases and the J end by 3 bases; junction bases left unmatched: 7. In total, just over 650 healthy bone marrow donors made up the cohort. At the time of sampling, every cohort member was nominally healthy, though immune exposures that went unrecorded were likely present. The donor tested CMV seronegative, placing the donor among the 352 seronegative members of the cohort. A peripheral blood sample was provided by each donor, and peripheral blood mononuclear cells were used for TCR beta sequencing. Genomic DNA was extracted from the blood cell samples with the Qiagen DNeasy Blood Extraction Kit. The paper's findings and limits, for the study overall: In a later analysis, most CMV-associated TCR beta chains were found to appear HLA-restricted, with HLA associations seemingly driven largely by CMV exposure. At a false discovery rate of 0.05, a later analysis linked approximately 18,000 TCR beta sequences to specific HLA alleles. In an earlier analysis of more than 450 of the donors, most TCR beta V segments were observed in productive rearrangements about 87% or about 30% of the time, broadly matching IMGT annotations. In both the original and validation cohorts, the classifier was reported to diagnose cytomegalovirus status with high specificity and sensitivity. Some IMGT-functional V segments, including TRBV6-2 and TRBV6-3, could not be distinguished by the 87-base-pair reads and were therefore excluded. According to a later analysis, parvovirus B19, influenza, CMV and Epstein-Barr virus appeared linked to several top co-occurrence clusters. Compared with the roughly 720-donor mean, donors in an Asian-associated ancestry cluster had fewer N-insertions in productive TCRs, according to a later genetic analysis. In this cohort, only TCR beta chains were sequenced, and detectable features were limited by the absence of alpha or paired-chain data. In a later analysis, the rate of TCR association differed among HLA loci, with DRB1 alleles having the most associated TCRs and HLA-C alleles having the fewest. A further reported finding was that TCR beta sequences accurately predicted the HLA-A and HLA-B alleles for most subjects in the first cohort. For the cohort, immune exposure information was limited to CMV serostatus. The presence/absence analyses assumed that sequencing depth was roughly uniform across donors, and that assumption may not be true. Linkage disequilibrium might explain the correlated functional status among segregating V segments, but an unknown experimental factor could not be excluded. In a later analysis, HLA-associated TCR beta chains were found to be more clonally expanded and to have lower generation probabilities than equally common non-associated chains. In vitro tests confirmed that a few of the cytomegalovirus-associated TCR beta chains recognize cytomegalovirus antigens. In a later genetic analysis, a missense DCLRE1C variant was associated with V-gene and J-gene trimming of TCR beta chains, and the association was replicated in an independent cohort. The earlier analysis of almost 600 of the donors excluded roughly 16 rarely observed V segments, including chromosome 9 orphons, because counts were too low. When HLA alleles, especially DR and DQ, strongly co-occurred, TCR associations were difficult to assign to individual alleles. Across donors, most TCR sequences were observed very rarely, whereas some public TCRs were present in many individuals. A cluster of highly shared sequence variants was judged likely to represent a technical artifact of the sequencing pipeline. The study listed 164 TCR beta chains as associated with cytomegalovirus. Because some donors lacked HLA typing at each locus, the association tests relied only on the typed subset. The authors suggested that the approach could potentially be generalized to other disease states and immunological phenotypes.

Library creation used the immunoSEQ multiplex PCR assay. For the multiplex PCR, a mixture combining 60 forward primers for TCR Vbeta segments and 13 reverse primers for TCR Jbeta segments was used. The CDR3 region of rearranged TCR beta genes was amplified from genomic DNA by a multiplex PCR assay. On the Illumina HiSeq System, the amplified TCR beta libraries were sequenced as 87-base-pair reads. For the original study's pipeline: A later analysis counted some 74 million unique TCR beta chains across the 666 repertoires, and around 12 million of these chains were shared by at least two donors. A nearest-neighbor algorithm error-corrected the raw reads and collapsed the reads into unique sequences, merging closely related sequences to remove PCR and sequencing errors. To assign V, D and J gene segments, CDR3 sequences were aligned to IMGT reference sequences. For a sequence to be retained, a match of at least six nucleotides to both a V gene segment and a J gene segment was required. Rearrangements were classified as productive when the CDR3 lacked stop codons and remained in frame with V and J, and all other rearrangements were classified as non-productive. CDR3 was defined by IMGT convention, running from the second conserved V-encoded cysteine to the conserved J-encoded phenylalanine. The earlier analysis of 587 of the donors excluded any sequence lacking an unambiguous match to a single V gene segment. An earlier analysis of some 610 of the donors called V segments functional above 56.7% productive rearrangements and segregating when the between-donor standard deviation exceeded 5%. A statistical classification framework was built for diagnosing cytomegalovirus status from the catalog of TCR beta chain sequences. In a later analysis, TCR nucleotide sequences were compared against IMGT/GENE-DB human TR gene sequences so that V and J genes could be assigned. In a later analysis, CDR3 sequences and most-parsimonious VDJ recombination scenarios were assigned using the TCRdist pipeline. In a later analysis, each TCR beta chain was defined by its CDR3 amino acid sequence together with its V-gene family, and reads without a unique V-gene family were excluded. To address suspected cross-contamination and a sequencing artifact, a later analysis removed a few hundred highly shared, low-generation-probability nucleotide sequences. In a later analysis, a clonal expansion index was calculated for each public chain from normalized within-repertoire ranks of inferred template counts. Generation probabilities in a later analysis came from a VDJ recombination model fitted to out-of-frame rearrangements, and those results were checked against IGoR. Hypergeometric tests were used in a later analysis to score TCR-TCR, TCR-HLA and TCR-CMV co-occurrence, with a repertoire-size bias correction applied to the TCR pairs. To estimate false discovery rates, a later analysis permuted the HLA or CMV assignments 20 times. In a later analysis, co-occurring TCRs were grouped using DBSCAN, with TCRdist sequence similarity added in when clustering inside HLA-allele-positive subsets. Repertoires with fewer than 30,000 or more than 120,000 public chains, plus five repertoires with anomalous nucleotide sharing, were excluded from co-occurrence clustering. The source is immuneACCESS, and TCRdb retained only in-frame sequences with V and J called. Part of the clones is not carried over; for the studies checked, unresolved V genes explain less than half of this, and the remainder is unexplained. V, J and clone size are those of that table, while D and trimming were read from the DNA. For this sample the table gives approximately 100,000 clones, of which 60% to 75% were detected only once. 10% of the sample is taken by the ten largest.

The source material was PBMCs. The V gene is TRBV15 and the J gene is TRBJ1-1, with 7 bases matching TRBD1. The sequence was collected from a man between 50 and 59 years old in good health and CMV-seronegative. The CDR3 loop reads CATSRDWGRGDTEAFF. The sequenced DNA is TGTGCCACCAGCAGAGATTGGGGCAGGGGGGACACTGAAGCTTTCTTT.